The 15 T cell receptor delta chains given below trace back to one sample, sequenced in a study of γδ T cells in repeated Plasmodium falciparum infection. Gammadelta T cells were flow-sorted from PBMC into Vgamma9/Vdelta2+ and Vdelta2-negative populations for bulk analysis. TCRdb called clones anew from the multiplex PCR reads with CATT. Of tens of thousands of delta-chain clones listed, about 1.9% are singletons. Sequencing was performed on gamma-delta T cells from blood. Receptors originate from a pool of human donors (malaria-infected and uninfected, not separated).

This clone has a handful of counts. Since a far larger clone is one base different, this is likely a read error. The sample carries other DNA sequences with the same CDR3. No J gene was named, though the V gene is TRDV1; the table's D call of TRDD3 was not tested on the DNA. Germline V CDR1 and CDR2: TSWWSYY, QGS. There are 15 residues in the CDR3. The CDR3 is CALGSTYPLGDKLIF. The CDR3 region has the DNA TGTGCTCTTGGGTCCACTTATCCGCTGGGGGATAAACTTATCTTT.

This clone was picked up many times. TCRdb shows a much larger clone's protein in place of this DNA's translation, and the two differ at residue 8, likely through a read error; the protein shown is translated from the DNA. The CDR3 reads CALGEHICVRWGRVDKLIF. DNA of the CDR3: TGTGCTCTTGGGGAACACATCTGCGTGAGGTGGGGGAGAGTCGATAAACTCATCTTT. The rearrangement uses TRDV1 and TRDJ1, with 7 bases matching TRDD3. CDR1 and CDR2 (germline): TSWWSYY, QGS. The CDR3 sequence is 19 residues long. Losses at the gene ends were 1 base for V and 4 bases for J; bases not matched to a gene: 18.

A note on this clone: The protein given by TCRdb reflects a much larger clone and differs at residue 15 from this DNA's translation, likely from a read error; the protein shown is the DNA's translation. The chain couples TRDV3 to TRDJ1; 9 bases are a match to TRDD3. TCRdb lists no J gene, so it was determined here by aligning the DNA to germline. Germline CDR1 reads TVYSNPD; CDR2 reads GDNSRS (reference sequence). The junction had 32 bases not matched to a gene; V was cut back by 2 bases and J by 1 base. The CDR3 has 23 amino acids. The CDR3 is CAFPDRNLPTITGGHAGTDKLIF. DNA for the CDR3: TGTGCCTTTCCCGACCGTAACCTTCCGACGATTACTGGGGGACACGCTGGCACCGATAAACTCATCTTT.

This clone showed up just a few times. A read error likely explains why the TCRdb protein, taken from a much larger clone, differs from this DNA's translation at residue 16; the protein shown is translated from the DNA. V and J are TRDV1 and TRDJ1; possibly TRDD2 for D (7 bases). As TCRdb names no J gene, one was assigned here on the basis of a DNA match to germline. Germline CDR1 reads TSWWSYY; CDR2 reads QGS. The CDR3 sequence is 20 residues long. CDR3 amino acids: CALGVPVVPTWYWDTGKLIF. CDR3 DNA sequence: TGTGCTCTTGGGGTACCCGTGGTTCCTACCTGGTACTGGGACACCGGTAAACTCATCTTT.

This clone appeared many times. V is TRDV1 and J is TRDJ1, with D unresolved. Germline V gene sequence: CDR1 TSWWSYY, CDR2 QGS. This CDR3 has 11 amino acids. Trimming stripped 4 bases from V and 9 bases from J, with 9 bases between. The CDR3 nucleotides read TGTGCTCTTGGGGTCGGCGAGGAACTCATCTTT. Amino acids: CALGVGEELIF.

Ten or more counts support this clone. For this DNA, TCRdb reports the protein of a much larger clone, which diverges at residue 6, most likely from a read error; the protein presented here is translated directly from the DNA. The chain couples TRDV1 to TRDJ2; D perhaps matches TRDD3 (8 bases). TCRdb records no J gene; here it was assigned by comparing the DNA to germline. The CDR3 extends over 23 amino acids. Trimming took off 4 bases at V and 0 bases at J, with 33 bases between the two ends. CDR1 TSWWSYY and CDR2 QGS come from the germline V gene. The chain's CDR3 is CALGAIAFLHFTGGPALTAQLFF. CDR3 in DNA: TGTGCTCTTGGGGCGATAGCCTTCCTCCATTTCACTGGGGGTCCCGCTTTGACAGCACAACTCTTCTTT.

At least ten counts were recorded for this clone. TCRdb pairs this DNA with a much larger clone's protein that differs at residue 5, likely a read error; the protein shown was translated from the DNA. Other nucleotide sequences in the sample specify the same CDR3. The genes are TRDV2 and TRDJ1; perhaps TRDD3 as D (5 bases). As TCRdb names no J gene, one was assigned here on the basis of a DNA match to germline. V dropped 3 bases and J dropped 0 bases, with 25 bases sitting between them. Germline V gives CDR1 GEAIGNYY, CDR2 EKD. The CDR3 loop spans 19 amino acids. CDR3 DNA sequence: TGTGCCTGTGACGCCGTCTCGGGGGGGTCCCCGAGCCACACCGATAAACTCATCTTT. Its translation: CACDAVSGGSPSHTDKLIF.

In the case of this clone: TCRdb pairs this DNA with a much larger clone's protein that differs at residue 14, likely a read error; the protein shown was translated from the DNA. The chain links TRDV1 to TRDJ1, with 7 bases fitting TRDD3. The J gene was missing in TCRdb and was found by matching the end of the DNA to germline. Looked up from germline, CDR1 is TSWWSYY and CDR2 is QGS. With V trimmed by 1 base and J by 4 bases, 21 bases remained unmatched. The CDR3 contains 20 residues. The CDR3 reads CALGEQFLGPLWGVRDKLIF. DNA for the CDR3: TGTGCTCTTGGGGAACAGTTCTTAGGCCCTCTCTGGGGGGTACGCGATAAACTCATCTTT.

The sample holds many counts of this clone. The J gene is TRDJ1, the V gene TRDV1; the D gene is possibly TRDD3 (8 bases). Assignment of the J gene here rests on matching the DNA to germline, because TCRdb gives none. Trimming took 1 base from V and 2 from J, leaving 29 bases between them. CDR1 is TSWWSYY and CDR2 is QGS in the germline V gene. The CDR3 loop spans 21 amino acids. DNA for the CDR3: TGTGCTCTTGGGGAACCACCAACCCCTTCCTTCTACTGGGGGCGAACCGATAAACTCATCTTT. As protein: CALGEPPTPSFYWGRTDKLIF.

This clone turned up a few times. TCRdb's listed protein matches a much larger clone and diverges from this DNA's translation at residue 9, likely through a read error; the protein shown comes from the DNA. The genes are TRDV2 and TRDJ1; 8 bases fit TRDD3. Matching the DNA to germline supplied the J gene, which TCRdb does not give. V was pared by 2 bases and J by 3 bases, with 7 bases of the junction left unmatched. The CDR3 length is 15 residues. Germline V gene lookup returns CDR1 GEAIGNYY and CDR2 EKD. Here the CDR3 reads CACDSLGDPSDKLIF. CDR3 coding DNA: TGTGCCTGTGACAGCCTGGGGGACCCCTCCGATAAACTCATCTTT.

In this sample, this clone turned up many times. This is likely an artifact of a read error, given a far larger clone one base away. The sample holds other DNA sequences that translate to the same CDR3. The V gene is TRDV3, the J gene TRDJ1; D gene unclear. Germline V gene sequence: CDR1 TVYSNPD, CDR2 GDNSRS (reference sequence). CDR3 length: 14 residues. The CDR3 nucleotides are TGTGCCTTTACGTATCCCCAATACACCGATAAGCTCATCTTT. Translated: CAFTYPQYTDKLIF.

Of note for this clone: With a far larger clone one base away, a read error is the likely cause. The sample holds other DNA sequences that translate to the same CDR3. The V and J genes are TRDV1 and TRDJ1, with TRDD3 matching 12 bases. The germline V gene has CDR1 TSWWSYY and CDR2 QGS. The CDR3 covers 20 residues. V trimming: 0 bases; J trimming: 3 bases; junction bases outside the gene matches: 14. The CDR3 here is CALGELRPYWGIPRADKLIF. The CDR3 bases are TGTGCTCTTGGGGAACTACGTCCTTACTGGGGGATACCCCGAGCCGATAAACTCATCTTT.

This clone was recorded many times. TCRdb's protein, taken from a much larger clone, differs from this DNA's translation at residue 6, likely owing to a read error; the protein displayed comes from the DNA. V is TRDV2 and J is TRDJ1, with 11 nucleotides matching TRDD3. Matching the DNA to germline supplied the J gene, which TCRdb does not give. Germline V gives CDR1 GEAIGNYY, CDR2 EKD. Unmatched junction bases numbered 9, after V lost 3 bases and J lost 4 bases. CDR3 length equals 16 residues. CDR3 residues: CACDPASGGYNDKLIF. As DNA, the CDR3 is TGTGCCTGTGACCCTGCCTCTGGGGGATACAACGATAAACTCATCTTT.

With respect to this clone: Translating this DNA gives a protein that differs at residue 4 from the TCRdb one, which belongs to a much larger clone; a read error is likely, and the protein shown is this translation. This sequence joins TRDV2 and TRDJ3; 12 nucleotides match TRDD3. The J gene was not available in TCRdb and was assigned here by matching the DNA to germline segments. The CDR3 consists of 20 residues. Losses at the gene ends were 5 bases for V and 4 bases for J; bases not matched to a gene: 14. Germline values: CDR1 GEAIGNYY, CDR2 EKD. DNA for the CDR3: TGTGCCTGTGGCCCAGTACTGGGGGATACCGCGTCATGGGACACCCGACAGATGTTTTTC. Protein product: CACGPVLGDTASWDTRQMFF.

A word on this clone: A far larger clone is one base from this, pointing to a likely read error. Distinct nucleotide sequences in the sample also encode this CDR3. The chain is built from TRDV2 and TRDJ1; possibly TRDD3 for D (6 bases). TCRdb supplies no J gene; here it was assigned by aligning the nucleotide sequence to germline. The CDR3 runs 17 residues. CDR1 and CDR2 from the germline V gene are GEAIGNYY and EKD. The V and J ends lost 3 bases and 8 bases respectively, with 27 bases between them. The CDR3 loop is CACDQLIPEVDTSKLIF. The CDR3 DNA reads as TGTGCCTGTGACCAATTAATTCCGGAGGTGGATACATCGAAACTCATCTTT.